This T cell receptor (beta chain) was recorded in a study of response to subunit inactivated influenza vaccine. On this clonotype: The antigen remains unidentified.

This CDR3 region has 13 residues. Germline V CDR1 and CDR2: MNHEY, SVGEGT. V lost 10 bases, J lost 0 bases, and 10 bases lay in between. TCRdb re-called the RT-PCR reads through MiXCR, storing one row per CDR3 protein. The data hold 650,000 to 700,000 distinct CDR3 sequences, with around 14% observed a single time. Findings and limits, study-wide: Each seasonal influenza vaccination recruits few new T cells, the authors suggested.

The chain links TRBV6-2 or TRBV6-3 to TRBJ2-1, with D perhaps TRBD2 (6 bases). This clonotype was sampled from a man aged 50 or older who received an inactivated influenza vaccine. The sample in question was PBMCs from blood, obtained roughly 13 days after vaccination. DNA of the CDR3: TGTGCCACCCGGGAGAGCTCCTACAATGAGCAGTTCTTC. Translation: CATRESSYNEQFF.